This T cell receptor beta chain emerged from a study of cytomegalovirus exposure and HLA in healthy donors (dated by TCRdb to the late 2010s). Background on the whole study: An earlier analysis of approximately 590 of the donors reported 250 to 350 Gb of sequence data and some 120 million unique TCR beta sequences from approximately 180 million T cells. An early release covering roughly 640 HLA-typed donors comprised about 320 gigabases of sequencing data and about 90 million unique TCR sequences. Among the roughly 370 genotyped donors, roughly 80% belonged to the genetic ancestry cluster associated with self-reported Caucasian donors. The study aimed to test whether signatures of past pathogen exposure could be identified by cataloging public T cell receptors. The T cell repertoires of roughly 660 subjects were profiled by immunosequencing and related to cytomegalovirus serostatus. A separate validation cohort of 100 to 150 different subjects was used in addition to the approximately 700-subject first cohort. To predict cytomegalovirus infection status, the study combined high-throughput TCR immunosequencing, statistical association of individual TCRs with disease status, and machine learning. In a later analysis, previously published TCR beta repertoires from about 640 donors were re-analyzed and high-resolution HLA genotyping was added so that TCR occurrence patterns could be studied. Rather than using new phenotypic data, the later analysis identified candidate immune exposures from TCR beta sequences and from how often those sequences occurred across donors. To decide whether each TCR beta V gene segment behaved as functional or pseudogenic, an earlier analysis of 587 of the donors relied on high-throughput TCR beta sequencing. Donor age, sex, ethnicity and CMV serostatus were collected together with the repertoire data. Genome-wide SNP genotypes for about three fifths of the 666 donors were used in a later genetic analysis, which treated that subset as a discovery cohort. All discovery cohort repertoires had been generated on a single sequencing platform. HLA typing covered class I and class II loci at four-digit resolution. The number of typed donors differed by locus: about 620-640 for A, B, C, DRB1 and DQB1; about 520 for DQA1; some 610 for DPA1; and around 490 for DPB1. Because of strong linkage in the cohort, roughly five DR-DQ haplotypes were treated as single units for association and clustering. Among about 400 genotyped donors of the cohort, an average of approximately 240,000 unique TCR beta nucleotide sequences was sequenced per donor, of which 15% to 20% were non-productive. What the study reported, not specific to this receptor: Sequencing depth was assumed to be roughly uniform across donors in the presence/absence analyses, though that assumption may not hold. Specific HLA alleles were associated with roughly 17,000 TCR beta sequences at a false discovery rate of 0.05 in a later analysis. Cytomegalovirus status was reported to be diagnosed by the classifier with high specificity and sensitivity in both the original and validation cohorts. In a later analysis, the rate of TCR association differed among HLA loci, with DRB1 alleles having the most associated TCRs and HLA-C alleles having the fewest. A cluster of highly shared sequence variants was judged likely to be a technical artifact of the sequencing pipeline. A later analysis found that most CMV-associated TCR beta chains appeared HLA-restricted, with HLA associations seemingly driven largely by CMV exposure. In vitro tests confirmed that a few of the cytomegalovirus-associated TCR beta chains recognize cytomegalovirus antigens. Compared with equally common non-associated chains, HLA-associated TCR beta chains in a later analysis were more clonally expanded and had lower generation probabilities. When HLA alleles, especially DR and DQ, strongly co-occurred, TCR associations were difficult to assign to individual alleles. Because the 87-base-pair reads could not distinguish some IMGT-functional V segments, including TRBV6-2 and TRBV6-3, those segments were excluded. A further reported finding was that TCR beta sequences accurately predicted the HLA-A and HLA-B alleles for most subjects in the first cohort. Because counts were too low, around 17 rarely observed V segments, including chromosome 9 orphons, were left out of the earlier analysis of roughly 600 of the donors. Correlated functional status among segregating V segments might reflect linkage disequilibrium, but an unknown experimental factor could not be ruled out. In a later genetic analysis, fewer N-insertions in productive TCRs were reported among donors in an Asian-associated ancestry cluster than the roughly 710-donor mean. For the cohort, immune exposure information was limited to CMV serostatus. An earlier analysis of 587 of the donors showed that most TCR beta V segments appeared in productive rearrangements either about 90% or about 30% of the time, which broadly matched IMGT annotations. The cohort was sequenced for TCR beta chains only, and without alpha or paired-chain data the features that could be detected were limited. In a later genetic analysis, a missense DCLRE1C variant was associated with V-gene and J-gene trimming of TCR beta chains, and the association was replicated in an independent cohort. Because some donors lacked HLA typing at each locus, the association tests relied only on the typed subset. The authors suggested that the approach could potentially be extended to other disease states and immunological phenotypes. The study gave a list of about 170 TCR beta chains associated with cytomegalovirus. In a later analysis, several top co-occurrence clusters were reported to appear linked to parvovirus B19, influenza, CMV and Epstein-Barr virus. Most TCR sequences were seen in very few donors, while some public TCRs were found in many individuals.

The cohort was made up of several hundred healthy bone marrow donors. At the time of sampling, all cohort members were nominally healthy, though unrecorded immune exposures were likely present. The donor was CMV seronegative and belonged to the group of over 350 seronegative cohort members. A peripheral blood sample was provided by each donor, and peripheral blood mononuclear cells were used for TCR beta sequencing. The Qiagen DNeasy Blood Extraction Kit was used to extract genomic DNA from the blood cell samples. The germline V gene (reference sequence) supplies CDR1 LNHDA and CDR2 SQIVND. V lost 10 bases and J lost 1 base; the stretch between them is 16 bases long. Spanning cysteine to phenylalanine, the CDR3 consists of 14 amino acids. Just the 42-base CDR3 DNA is kept, in frame starting at base 1. For this clone: No antigen is known for it. Base qualities were left out, and no much larger clone turns up one base away.

Library prep was done by the immunoSEQ multiplex PCR assay. For the multiplex PCR, a mixture combining 60 forward primers for TCR Vbeta segments and 13 reverse primers for TCR Jbeta segments was used. Amplification of the CDR3 region of rearranged TCR beta genes was performed with a multiplex PCR assay on genomic DNA. The amplified TCR beta libraries were sequenced on the Illumina HiSeq System as 87-base-pair reads. Regarding the original processing steps: A later analysis tallied roughly 76 million unique TCR beta chains across the 666 repertoires, and approximately 9.9 million of those chains were shared by two or more donors. A nearest-neighbor algorithm error-corrected the raw reads and collapsed the reads into unique sequences, merging closely related sequences to remove PCR and sequencing errors. To assign V, D and J gene segments, CDR3 sequences were aligned to IMGT reference sequences. Each retained sequence needed at least a six-nucleotide match to both a V gene segment and a J gene segment. A rearrangement was called productive if the CDR3 had no stop codons and remained in frame with V and J, and every other rearrangement was called non-productive. Following IMGT convention, CDR3 was defined as the stretch from the second conserved V-encoded cysteine to the conserved J-encoded phenylalanine. In an earlier analysis of roughly 580 of the donors, sequences lacking an unambiguous match to a single V gene segment were excluded. An earlier analysis of a few hundred of the donors classified V segments as functional when productive rearrangements were above 56.7% and as segregating when the standard deviation between donors was above 5%. To diagnose cytomegalovirus status from the catalog of TCR beta chain sequences, a statistical classification framework was built. In a later analysis, TCR nucleotide sequences were compared against IMGT/GENE-DB human TR gene sequences so that V and J genes could be assigned. In a later analysis, CDR3 sequences and most-parsimonious VDJ recombination scenarios were assigned using the TCRdist pipeline. In a later analysis, every TCR beta chain was defined by the combination of its CDR3 amino acid sequence and its V-gene family, and reads without a unique V-gene family were dropped. To address suspected cross-contamination and a sequencing artifact, a later analysis removed under 600 highly shared, low-generation-probability nucleotide sequences. In a later analysis, a clonal expansion index for each public chain was calculated from normalized within-repertoire ranks of inferred template counts. In a later analysis, generation probabilities were computed with a VDJ recombination model fitted to out-of-frame rearrangements, and the resulting probabilities were checked against IGoR. A later analysis scored TCR-TCR, TCR-HLA and TCR-CMV co-occurrence with hypergeometric tests, applying a repertoire-size bias correction to TCR pairs. To estimate false discovery rates, a later analysis permuted the HLA or CMV assignments 20 times. In a later analysis, co-occurring TCRs were grouped with DBSCAN, and TCRdist sequence similarity was added when clustering was performed within HLA-allele-positive subsets. Co-occurrence clustering excluded repertoires with fewer than 30,000 or more than 120,000 public chains, plus five with anomalous nucleotide sharing. The clones in this table, taken by TCRdb from immuneACCESS, are in-frame only. Not every clone is retained; where verified, under half of the shortfall comes from an unresolved V gene, and the cause of the rest is unknown. The V and J calls and clone size come from that table; D and trimming were worked out from the DNA. The sample table shows 170,000 or so clones, and over 75% are seen once. The biggest ten clones account for 1.5% to 2% of the sample.

The TCR sequence derives from a woman aged 25-40 years in good health and CMV-seronegative. This chain joins TRBV19 to TRBJ1-1, with no reliable assignment of the D segment. The sample was PBMCs. The DNA is TGTGCCACTCGTTTAACTCCCAAGAACACTGAAGCTTTCTTT. This codes for CATRLTPKNTEAFF.